Below, 31 T cell receptor beta chains from the same sample are listed, as sequenced in a study of blood T cell repertoires in COVID-19. Using immunoSEQ multiplex PCR, the repertoire was profiled, and TCRdb retains in-frame clones only, with some absent. The data show around 290,000 clones, 75% to 90% seen once. Sequenced sample: peripheral blood. The receptors come from a woman in her seventies with COVID-19, enrolled during active disease.

This chain uses TRBV6-1 with TRBJ1-1; possibly TRBD1 for D (6 bases). Trimming pared 0 bases from V and 0 bases from J, leaving 14 bases between. The CDR3 spans 17 residues. CDR1 is MNHNS and CDR2 is SASEGT in the germline V gene. In DNA, the CDR3 is TGTGCCAGCAGTGAAGCCAGGGGCCGAGGATTGAACACTGAAGCTTTCTTT. Its translation: CASSEARGRGLNTEAFF.

The chain combines TRBV19 with TRBJ1-4; 9 bases are a match to TRBD1. The CDR3 is 15 amino acids. V was pared by 4 bases and J by 6 bases, with 6 bases of the junction left unmatched. The V gene's germline CDR1 is LNHDA and CDR2 SQIVND (reference sequence). The CDR3 loop is CASSTRTGEDEKLFF. The CDR3 DNA follows: TGTGCCAGTAGTACTAGGACAGGGGAGGATGAAAAACTGTTTTTT.

The chain carries TRBV2 and TRBJ2-7; 7 nucleotides align to TRBD1. Germline CDR1 SNHLY, CDR2 FYNNEI. The V and J ends lost 6 bases and 4 bases, in that order; junction bases with no gene match: 6. This CDR3 has 13 amino acids. The CDR3 nucleotides read TGTGCCAGCAGCAATCAGGGGGTATACGAGCAGTACTTC. It specifies CASSNQGVYEQYF.

The V gene is TRBV27, the J gene TRBJ1-1; D might be TRBD1 (6 bases). The germline V gene has CDR1 MNHEY and CDR2 SMNVEV (reference sequence). Trimming removed 4 bases at V and 5 bases at J, with 17 bases between. The CDR3 is 15 residues long. The CDR3 sequence is CASSSWGGGRTEAFF. The CDR3 coding sequence is TGTGCCAGCAGTTCTTGGGGAGGGGGGCGAACTGAAGCTTTCTTT.

V gene TRBV5-1 combines with J gene TRBJ2-3; perhaps TRBD1 as D (6 bases). The CDR3 loop spans 13 amino acids. CDR1 is SGHRS, CDR2 YFSETQ, per germline. The ends were cut back, 0 bases at V and 4 bases at J, with 6 bases in the middle. The CDR3 region is CASSLGQADTQYF. CDR3 DNA sequence: TGCGCCAGCAGCTTGGGACAGGCAGATACGCAGTATTTT.

This clone appeared once. The chain has TRBV3-1 (or the pseudogene TRBV3-2) and TRBJ2-5; 8 positions match TRBD1. Germline CDR1 LGHDT, CDR2 YNNKEL (reference sequence). Trimming removed 4 bases from V and 2 bases from J; junction bases left unmatched: 3. The CDR3 totals 14 residues. The CDR3 spells CASSLGQGQETQYF. The CDR3 bases are TGTGCCAGCAGCCTCGGACAGGGTCAAGAGACCCAGTACTTC.

The J gene is TRBJ2-7, the V gene TRBV5-1, with D perhaps matching TRBD1 (6 bases). Germline loops: CDR1 SGHRS, CDR2 YFSETQ. This CDR3 comprises 13 residues. Trimming took off 0 bases at V and 9 bases at J, with 13 bases between the two ends. Here the CDR3 reads CASSLGDTLVQYF. In DNA, the CDR3 is TGCGCCAGCAGCTTGGGGGACACCCTTGTGCAGTACTTC.

The chain couples TRBV6-5 to TRBJ2-7; tentative D call: TRBD2 (5 bases). V was pared by 6 bases and J by 0 bases, with 15 bases between. The length of the CDR3 is 15 residues. CDR1 and CDR2 from the germline V gene are MNHEY and SVGAGI. The CDR3 DNA follows: TGTGCCAGCAGGACCCCGAGCGGCCCCTCCTACGAGCAGTACTTC. This codes for CASRTPSGPSYEQYF.

The J gene is TRBJ2-1, the V gene TRBV4-2; 8 bases match TRBD2. Germline loops: CDR1 LGHNA, CDR2 YNFKEQ. J was trimmed by 12 bases and V by 1 base; bases with no gene match: 8. CDR3 length: 14 residues. DNA of the CDR3: TGTGCCAGCAGCCAAGGGGCCCGGGAGGGAGTGCAGTTCTTC. Protein sequence: CASSQGAREGVQFF.

This rearrangement joins TRBV10-3 to TRBJ2-2; 11 nucleotides align to TRBD1. The CDR3 sequence is 14 residues long. CDR1 is ENHRY, CDR2 SYGVKD, per germline. The ends lost 8 bases at V and 5 bases at J; junction bases unmatched: 4. This CDR3 is CAIRGTGGTGELFF. CDR3 nucleotides: TGTGCCATCCGGGGGACAGGGGGGACCGGGGAGCTGTTTTTT.

The chain links TRBV7-9 to TRBJ2-3, with a possible D match to TRBD1 (6 bases). This CDR3 contains 15 residues. Trimming removed 1 base at V and 5 bases at J, with 13 bases between. The germline gives CDR1 SEHNR, CDR2 FQNEAQ (reference sequence). The CDR3 sequence is CASSLETGRKDTQYF. Here the CDR3 DNA reads TGTGCCAGCAGCTTAGAAACAGGGAGAAAAGATACGCAGTATTTT.

The CDR3: CASSPHEAPVWYGYTF. The CDR3 region has the DNA TGTGCCAGCAGCCCTCATGAGGCGCCGGTTTGGTATGGCTACACCTTC. The chain combines TRBV3-1 (or the pseudogene TRBV3-2) with TRBJ1-2, with unresolved D. The CDR3 is 16 amino acids. The germline CDR1 and CDR2 sequences are LGHDT and YNNKEL (reference sequence). Trimming pared 4 bases from V and 5 bases from J, leaving 20 bases between.

In this sample, this clone turned up many times. The same CDR3 is also encoded by other DNA sequences in this sample. J is TRBJ1-6 and V is TRBV2; 7 bases line up with TRBD1. Germline CDR1 reads SNHLY; CDR2 reads FYNNEI. The V and J ends lost 4 bases and 7 bases, in that order; junction bases with no gene match: 4. This CDR3 region has 14 residues. The CDR3 DNA is TGTGCCAGCAGTGGACAGGGTGAGAATTCACCCCTCCACTTT. This codes for CASSGQGENSPLHF.

The rearrangement uses TRBV12-5 and TRBJ2-1, with a possible D match to TRBD2 (6 bases). Deletions cut 0 bases from V and 0 bases from J, with 18 bases between. The CDR3 has 19 amino acids. Per the germline V gene, CDR1 is LGHNT and CDR2 is FRNRAP. Here the CDR3 reads CASGLVPGGGSISYNEQFF. DNA for the CDR3: TGTGCTAGTGGTTTGGTCCCAGGAGGAGGGAGTATCTCCTACAATGAGCAGTTCTTC.

The V and J genes are TRBV7-2 and TRBJ2-1; no definite D call. The V gene lost 5 bases and the J gene lost 2 bases, with 7 bases spanning the gap. The germline gives CDR1 SGHTA, CDR2 FQGNSA. This CDR3 region has 13 residues. Here the CDR3 reads CASSQGAYNEQFF. Here the CDR3 DNA reads TGTGCCAGCAGCCAAGGAGCCTACAATGAGCAGTTCTTC.

The chain links TRBV28 to TRBJ1-2; 7 positions agree with TRBD1. The CDR3 sequence is 14 residues long. CDR1 and CDR2 from the germline V gene are MDHEN and SYDVKM. Trimming took 2 bases from V and 8 from J; bases not matched to a gene: 8. The CDR3 region is CASSLGGGVWGYTF. In DNA form, the CDR3 reads TGTGCCAGCAGTTTAGGAGGGGGCGTCTGGGGCTACACCTTC.

For the CDR3, the DNA is TGTGCCAGCAGTGAGGTAGCGGGGGGGATCACAGATACGCAGTATTTT. Amino acids: CASSEVAGGITDTQYF. The chain links TRBV6-4 to TRBJ2-3; 11 nucleotides align to TRBD2. Germline assignment: CDR1 MRHNA and CDR2 SNTAGT. CDR3 length equals 16 residues. J lost 2 bases, V lost 3 bases, and 4 bases had no gene match.

This chain links TRBV11-2 with TRBJ1-2, with D possibly being TRBD1 (5 bases). V was shortened by 2 bases and J by 6 bases, with 7 bases between the two germline ends. The CDR3 is made up of 12 amino acids. Germline V gene lookup returns CDR1 SGHAT and CDR2 FQNNGV. CDR3 sequence: CASSLRGNGYTF. In DNA, the CDR3 is TGTGCCAGCAGCTTACGGGGGAATGGCTACACCTTC.

The chain joins TRBV19 to TRBJ2-7; 11 nucleotides agree with TRBD1. Germline V gives CDR1 LNHDA, CDR2 SQIVND (reference sequence). V was pared by 8 bases and J by 3 bases, with 6 bases of the junction left unmatched. This CDR3 spans 14 amino acids. CDR3 amino acids: CASGPGTGGYEQYF. CDR3 bases: TGTGCCAGTGGACCTGGGACAGGGGGCTACGAGCAGTACTTC.

The J gene is TRBJ2-5, the V gene TRBV11-2, with TRBD2 matching 11 bases. This CDR3 has 15 amino acids. The V gene's germline CDR1 is SGHAT and CDR2 FQNNGV. Unmatched junction bases numbered 7, after V lost 5 bases and J lost 5 bases. The CDR3 DNA reads TGTGCCAGCAGCACCATAGCGGGGGGGCCGGAGACCCAGTACTTC. Translation: CASSTIAGGPETQYF.

The rearrangement joins TRBV11-2 to TRBJ1-1; the D is unclear. This CDR3 has 16 residues. V was pared by 4 bases and J by 0 bases, with 15 bases between. The germline V gene has CDR1 SGHAT and CDR2 FQNNGV. Here the CDR3 DNA reads TGTGCCAGCAGCTCCCCCAACGGGAACATGAACACTGAAGCTTTCTTT. Translated, it gives CASSSPNGNMNTEAFF.

CDR3 in DNA: TGTGCCAGCAGCGTAGAAGGACAGGAGAACACTGAAGCTTTCTTT. Translating gives CASSVEGQENTEAFF. The chain employs TRBV9 and TRBJ1-1; 7 bases are shared with TRBD1. Germline values: CDR1 SGDLS, CDR2 YYNGEE. V dropped 0 bases and J dropped 1; count of bases not matched to a gene: 3. This CDR3 is 15 amino acids long.

This clone appeared once. The rearrangement joins TRBV6-6 to TRBJ2-5; D unclear. Germline lookup yields CDR1 MNHNY and CDR2 SVGAGI (reference sequence). Between the trimmed V and J ends, which lost 8 bases and 5 bases, there was a span of 9 bases. The CDR3 is 11 residues long. The CDR3 DNA reads TGTGCCAGCGCCTCCGGGGAGACCCAGTACTTC. It codes for CASASGETQYF.

The genes are TRBV7-2 and TRBJ2-5, with 7 bases fitting TRBD1. The CDR3 is 14 amino acids. After removal of 3 bases from V and 6 bases from J, the junction contained 7 bases not matched to a gene. Germline-derived CDR1 and CDR2 are SGHTA and FQGNSA. Here the CDR3 reads CASSFGTVGQTQYF. CDR3 nucleotide sequence: TGTGCCAGCAGCTTTGGGACAGTGGGACAGACCCAGTACTTC.

The V and J genes are TRBV29-1 and TRBJ2-1; 8 bases are shared with TRBD2. This CDR3 has 13 residues. Germline CDR1 is SQVTM and CDR2 is ANQGSEA. The trim removed 7 bases at V and 3 bases at J, leaving 5 bases unmatched. CDR3 sequence (DNA): TGCAGCGGGGGGACTAGTCTCTACAATGAGCAGTTCTTC. Translated, it gives CSGGTSLYNEQFF.

DNA of the CDR3: TGTGCCAGCTCAACGATGCGACAGGCAGCGAACACTGAAGCTTTCTTT. Its protein is CASSTMRQAANTEAFF. The gene calls are TRBV18 and TRBJ1-1; tentatively, D is TRBD1 (6 bases). Trimming shortened V by 5 bases and J by 1 base, and 17 bases separated the two germline ends. This CDR3 is 16 amino acids long. The V gene's germline CDR1 is KGHSH and CDR2 LQKENI.

This clone was counted once. J is TRBJ1-4 and V is TRBV5-1, with 7 bases identical to TRBD1. V lost 4 bases, J lost 3 bases, and 9 bases stayed unmatched. The length of the CDR3 is 16 residues. Germline V gene sequence: CDR1 SGHRS, CDR2 YFSETQ. CDR3 DNA: TGCGCCAGCAGCCCCGTCTACAGGGGAGCTAATGAAAAACTGTTTTTT. Its protein is CASSPVYRGANEKLFF.

J is TRBJ1-5 and V is TRBV7-2; D remains unclear. V gave up 4 bases and J gave up 2 bases, with 15 bases separating them. The CDR3 runs 16 residues. Germline V gene lookup returns CDR1 SGHTA and CDR2 FQGNSA. CDR3 in DNA: TGTGCCAGCAGCTCTGGAGGAGGACGGGGCAATCAGCCCCAGCATTTT. Its protein product is CASSSGGGRGNQPQHF.

To note about this clone: At the DNA level, this CDR3 is encoded by other sequences in the same sample as well. CDR3 DNA sequence: TGTGCCAGCAGTCGACAGGGCAACACTGAAGCTTTCTTT. Protein sequence: CASSRQGNTEAFF. V and J are TRBV12-3 or TRBV12-4 and TRBJ1-1, with TRBD1 identical over 7 bases. Trimming cost V 5 bases and J 2 bases; bases outside gene matches: 2. CDR3 size: 13 residues.

V is TRBV10-3 and J is TRBJ1-4; a weak D match, TRBD1 (5 bases). The V gene lost 3 bases and the J gene lost 7 bases, with 12 bases spanning the gap. Germline V gene sequence: CDR1 ENHRY, CDR2 SYGVKD. This CDR3 is built from 14 residues. CDR3 coding DNA: TGTGCCATCAGTGATTTGGGGGGAGGTGAAAAACTGTTTTTT. The encoded protein is CAISDLGGGEKLFF.

The V call is TRBV19, the J call TRBJ2-7, with D maybe TRBD2 (5 bases). Germline CDR1 and CDR2: LNHDA and SQIVND (reference sequence). Trimming cost V 1 base and J 3 bases, with 16 bases left between them. The CDR3 contains 16 residues. CDR3: CASSIGPHGRGYEQYF. The CDR3 DNA sequence: TGTGCCAGTAGTATAGGACCCCACGGACGGGGCTACGAGCAGTACTTC.